This entry lists 3 T cell receptor beta chains sequenced from one sample in a study of T cells after posttransplantation cyclophosphamide. TCRdb's copy holds only in-frame clones and misses some; the assay was immunoSEQ multiplex PCR. In total the sample includes around 25,000 clones, none of them seen once. The source material was PBMCs. These receptors were collected from a woman aged 60 to 75 in good health, CMV-negative, and a related stem cell transplant donor.

This clone was seen at least ten times. The chain carries TRBV9 and TRBJ1-1; D is perhaps TRBD1 (5 bases). The CDR3 loop spans 15 amino acids. Trimming stripped 0 bases from V and 1 base from J, with 10 bases between. CDR1 SGDLS and CDR2 YYNGEE come from the germline V gene. The CDR3 loop reads CASSVEGLRNTEAFF. The CDR3 region has the DNA TGTGCCAGCAGCGTAGAGGGACTCCGGAACACTGAAGCTTTCTTT.

Many counts were recorded for this clone. The V and J genes are TRBV28 and TRBJ2-4; weak D call: TRBD1 (6 bases). The length of the CDR3 is 17 residues. CDR1 is MDHEN, CDR2 SYDVKM, per germline. V was trimmed by 5 bases and J by 0 bases, leaving 17 bases between them. The CDR3: CASSLTGTLLAKNIQYF. In nucleotides, the CDR3 is TGTGCCAGCAGTCTCACAGGGACCCTCTTAGCCAAAAACATTCAGTACTTC.

Many counts were recorded for this clone. At one end, the junction sequence differs from germline, possibly due to a read error. The rearrangement links TRBV4-1 to TRBJ2-4, with 9 bases fitting TRBD1. The CDR3 runs to 16 residues. In germline, CDR1 is MGHRA, CDR2 YSYEKL. For the CDR3, the DNA is TGCGCCAGCAGCCAAGATAGGACAGGGGCCACAAACATTCAGTACTTC. Translating it yields CASSQDRTGATNIQYF.